This T cell receptor (beta chain) is drawn from a study of human T cells and chemical hapten exposure. Germline V gene data show CDR1 as MGHRA and CDR2 as YSYEKL. Between the trimmed V and J ends, which lost 1 base and 6 bases, there was a span of 6 bases. This CDR3 has 12 residues. Described time point: patch test 1, 2 weeks after DPC sensitization. Documented treatment: therapeutic diphenylcyclopropenone sensitization with weekly scalp DPC. Unique molecular identifiers were linked by the library to individual cDNA molecules. TCRdb processed the RACE reads anew with MiXCR; each CDR3 protein has one entry. The sample contains more than 95,000 distinct CDR3 sequences, 9.5% to 13% of which appear only once. This clonotype was observed a handful of times.

The V call is TRBV4-1, the J call TRBJ1-1; D is undetermined. Here the sequenced sample was whole blood, taken in connection with sensitization to the hapten diphenylcyclopropenone (DPC). This receptor was obtained from a woman in her 50s with alopecia areata. Some clones in this sample may be carry-over from other donors' samples. In DNA form, the CDR3 reads TGCGCCAGCAGCCAAGTAGCTTCTGAAGCTTTCTTT. This gives the protein CASSQVASEAFF.